One and the same sample provided the 2 T cell receptor beta chains below, sequenced in a study of monozygotic twins with cystic fibrosis. Data came from immunoSEQ multiplex PCR; TCRdb stores just in-frame clones and leaves some out. The table records about 9,600 clones, 91% of them present only once. Material for sequencing was blood. All receptors derive from a boy younger than 10 with cystic fibrosis.

This clone came up a few times. The V gene is TRBV7-9, the J gene TRBJ1-2; 9 bases agree with TRBD1. The V gene end was trimmed by 4 bases and the J gene end by 2 bases; junction bases not matched to a gene: 5. The CDR3 is 15 amino acids. CDR1 SEHNR and CDR2 FQNEAQ come from the germline V gene (reference sequence). For the CDR3, the DNA is TGTGCCAGCAGCTCCGGACAGGGGAAGAACTATGGCTACACCTTC. Its protein product is CASSSGQGKNYGYTF.

V usage is TRBV7-8 and J usage is TRBJ1-3; no definite D call. There are 16 residues in the CDR3. Germline CDR1 is SGHVS and CDR2 is FQNEAQ. V shed 1 base and J shed 0 bases, with 10 bases lying between them. CDR3 nucleotide sequence: TGTGCCAGCAGCTTAGTTATGCGGGGCTCTGGAAACACCATATATTTT. This translates into CASSLVMRGSGNTIYF. Supplemented by reference TRBV7-8 and TRBJ1-3, the full variable domain reads GAGVSQSPRYKVAKRGQDVALRCDPISGHVSLFWYQQALGQGPEFLTYFQNEAQLDKSGLPSDRFFAERPEGSVSTLKIQRTQQEDSAVYLCASSLVMRGSGNTIYFGEGSWLTVV.